Below are 30 T cell receptor beta chains sequenced from a single sample in a study of blood T cell repertoires in COVID-19. Sequencing used immunoSEQ multiplex PCR; TCRdb keeps in-frame clones, though not all of them. The table lists approximately 110,000 clones, approximately 81% of them singletons. Sequences were obtained from peripheral blood. The source is a man older than 75 with COVID-19, enrolled during active disease.

The rearrangement uses TRBV3-1 (or the pseudogene TRBV3-2) and TRBJ1-5; D is undetermined. Trimming stripped 4 bases from V and 1 base from J, with 11 bases between. Germline V gene lookup returns CDR1 LGHDT and CDR2 YNNKEL (reference sequence). The CDR3 spans 15 residues. The CDR3 region has the DNA TGTGCCAGCAGCCTAGACTCACAGAGCAATCAGCCCCAGCATTTT. Translating gives CASSLDSQSNQPQHF.

This clone was seen more than once but under ten times. This CDR3 reads CSVYSVQGNYGYTF. The CDR3 nucleotides read TGCAGCGTTTACAGTGTTCAGGGGAACTATGGCTACACCTTC. V usage is TRBV29-1 and J usage is TRBJ1-2, with D possibly TRBD1 on 6 matching bases. The CDR3 is 14 residues long. V was pared by 5 bases and J by 2 bases, with 15 bases between. CDR1 and CDR2 from the germline V gene are SQVTM and ANQGSEA.

This chain uses TRBV9 with TRBJ1-5, with TRBD1 as a possible D gene (6 bases). Trimming took off 0 bases at V and 3 bases at J, with 10 bases between the two ends. Looked up from germline, CDR1 is SGDLS and CDR2 is YYNGEE. The CDR3 runs to 15 residues. Here the CDR3 DNA reads TGTGCCAGCAGCGTAGGGGGGACAACCAATCAGCCCCAGCATTTT. Its translation is CASSVGGTTNQPQHF.

There are a few counts of this clone. V gene TRBV7-9 combines with J gene TRBJ2-5; 12 nucleotides match TRBD2. In germline, CDR1 is SEHNR, CDR2 FQNEAQ (reference sequence). CDR3 length equals 16 residues. The trim removed 5 bases at V and 7 bases at J, leaving 11 bases unmatched. The CDR3 is CASSLQTSGSWPTQYF. CDR3 sequence (DNA): TGTGCCAGCAGCCTTCAGACTAGCGGGAGTTGGCCGACCCAGTACTTC.

The chain recombines TRBV19 with TRBJ2-7, with D perhaps matching TRBD1 (6 bases). The CDR3 sequence is 13 residues long. Germline V gives CDR1 LNHDA, CDR2 SQIVND (reference sequence). The ends were cut back, 2 bases at V and 3 bases at J, with 8 bases in the middle. The CDR3 here is CASSIRGYYEQYF. In nucleotides, the CDR3 is TGTGCCAGTAGTATAAGGGGGTACTACGAGCAGTACTTC.

The CDR3 sequence is CASKEADYNEQFF. Here the CDR3 DNA reads TGCGCCAGCAAGGAGGCGGACTACAATGAGCAGTTCTTC. The chain links TRBV5-1 to TRBJ2-1; D might be TRBD2 (5 bases). From germline, CDR1 is SGHRS and CDR2 YFSETQ. CDR3 length: 13 residues. V lost 6 bases to trimming and J lost 3 bases, with 10 bases between them.

This clone was counted only a few times. The chain couples TRBV6-5 to TRBJ2-1, with D perhaps TRBD2 (6 bases). Germline CDR1 and CDR2: MNHEY and SVGAGI. CDR3 length: 14 residues. Trimming left V 8 bases short and J 3 bases short, with 14 bases between. This chain's CDR3 is CASPAGSCYNEQFF. In DNA, the CDR3 is TGTGCCAGCCCCGCGGGATCTTGCTACAATGAGCAGTTCTTC.

This chain links TRBV6-8 with TRBJ1-6; maybe TRBD1 (6 bases). V shed 9 bases and J shed 8 bases, with 14 bases lying between them. Germline V CDR1 and CDR2: MNHGY, SAAAGT. This CDR3 region has 13 residues. The CDR3 protein is CASSRGMDSPLHF. The CDR3 region has the DNA TGTGCCAGTTCCAGGGGTATGGATTCACCCCTCCACTTT.

The J gene is TRBJ1-2, the V gene TRBV2, with TRBD1 matching over 11 bases. Trimming removed 6 bases from V and 5 bases from J; junction bases left unmatched: 5. The CDR3 has 14 amino acids. Germline CDR1 reads SNHLY; CDR2 reads FYNNEI. CDR3 loop: CASSGDRGSYGYTF. Here the CDR3 DNA reads TGTGCCAGCAGCGGGGACAGGGGGAGTTATGGCTACACCTTC.

The gene calls are TRBV4-3 and TRBJ2-3; D possibly corresponds to TRBD2 (6 bases). With 0 bases removed from V and 1 base from J, the gap between germline ends came to 8 bases. Per germline, CDR1 LGHNA and CDR2 YSLEER. The CDR3 is 15 residues long. CDR3 bases: TGCGCCAGCAGCCAAGATTGGAGGGGCACAGATACGCAGTATTTT. Its translation is CASSQDWRGTDTQYF.

The V gene is TRBV5-8, the J gene TRBJ1-5, with D perhaps matching TRBD1 (6 bases). The V and J ends lost 5 bases and 7 bases respectively, with 16 bases between them. This CDR3 is 14 amino acids long. Germline values: CDR1 SGHTS, CDR2 YDEGEE. The CDR3 region is CASSTAGGAQPQHF. CDR3 coding DNA: TGTGCCAGCAGTACCGCGGGGGGCGCACAGCCCCAGCATTTT.

Regarding this clone: A read error may be the cause here, since a much bigger clone is one base away. This chain uses TRBV3-1 (or the pseudogene TRBV3-2) with TRBJ1-2; tentative D call: TRBD1 (5 bases). The CDR3 runs 13 residues. V dropped 4 bases and J dropped 1 base, with 7 bases sitting between them. Germline V gene lookup returns CDR1 LGHDT and CDR2 YNNKEL (reference sequence). The DNA of the CDR3 is TGTGCCAGCAGCCCGGACAATAACTATGGCTACACCTTC. Translating gives CASSPDNNYGYTF.

The J gene is TRBJ2-7, the V gene TRBV7-6; D is perhaps TRBD1 (5 bases). CDR1 and CDR2 (germline): SGHVS, FNYEAQ. The CDR3 runs to 16 residues. V lost 2 bases and J 5 bases, leaving 19 bases between the germline ends. This CDR3 is CASSLRSPQGSHEQYF. CDR3 in DNA: TGTGCCAGCAGCTTAAGGTCCCCCCAGGGATCCCACGAGCAGTACTTC.

The genes are TRBV28 and TRBJ1-2; no definite D call. Germline V lookup: CDR1 MDHEN, CDR2 SYDVKM. The length of the CDR3 is 12 residues. Trimming left V 7 bases short and J 4 bases short, with 10 bases between. As DNA, the CDR3 is TGTGCCAGCACCGGATCAGGCTATGGCTACACCTTC. Translating gives CASTGSGYGYTF.

CDR3 sequence (DNA): TGTGCCAAGGACAACTCTTTCGGGGAGCTGTTTTTT. Residues: CAKDNSFGELFF. The chain carries TRBV25-1 and TRBJ2-2, with D perhaps matching TRBD1 (5 bases). The length of the CDR3 is 12 residues. Trimming removed 10 bases from V and 7 bases from J, with 13 bases in between. Germline V CDR1 and CDR2: MGHDK, SYGVNS.

V is TRBV28 and J is TRBJ2-3; D is uncertain. The CDR3 loop spans 15 amino acids. The germline gives CDR1 MDHEN, CDR2 SYDVKM. The V and J ends lost 4 bases and 1 base respectively, with 12 bases between them. In DNA form, the CDR3 reads TGTGCCAGCAGTTCCCCCGCTACCCGCACAGATACGCAGTATTTT. Its translation: CASSSPATRTDTQYF.

The rearrangement joins TRBV7-2 to TRBJ1-5, with D possibly being TRBD1 (5 bases). Germline V CDR1 and CDR2: SGHTA, FQGNSA. The CDR3 contains 15 residues. V was trimmed by 5 bases and J by 0 bases, leaving 11 bases between them. The CDR3 DNA sequence: TGTGCCAGCAGCCGGGGGACCGGTAGCAATCAGCCCCAGCATTTT. Translating gives CASSRGTGSNQPQHF.

This clone occurred a few times. The chain employs TRBV28 and TRBJ2-7, with D possibly TRBD2 on 6 matching bases. V gave up 5 bases and J gave up 9 bases, with 20 bases separating them. This CDR3 is 14 amino acids long. The germline CDR1 and CDR2 sequences are MDHEN and SYDVKM. The CDR3 region has the DNA TGTGCCAGCAGTCCTCGGGTGACGGGAGAGGGGCAGTACTTC. This encodes CASSPRVTGEGQYF.

The chain has TRBV11-2 and TRBJ1-3; D unresolved. Germline V gene lookup returns CDR1 SGHAT and CDR2 FQNNGV. The CDR3 covers 16 residues. V was trimmed by 1 base and J by 5 bases, leaving 15 bases between them. The CDR3 DNA follows: TGTGCCAGCAGCTTAGGTTTCGAGGGCCTGAGAAACACCATATATTTT. Its protein is CASSLGFEGLRNTIYF. Filled out from reference TRBV11-2 and TRBJ1-3, the complete variable domain reads EAGVAQSPRYKIIEKRQSVAFWCNPISGHATLYWYQQILGQGPKLLIQFQNNGVVDDSQLPKDRFSAERLKGVDSTLKIQPAKLEDSAVYLCASSLGFEGLRNTIYFGEGSWLTVV.

The chain recombines TRBV2 with TRBJ1-2, with 9 bases lining up with TRBD1. Germline V gene sequence: CDR1 SNHLY, CDR2 FYNNEI. V trimming: 8 bases; J trimming: 7 bases; junction bases outside the gene matches: 14. The CDR3 has 15 amino acids. CDR3: CASRLTQTGGIGYTF. For the CDR3, the DNA is TGTGCCAGCCGTCTAACCCAGACAGGGGGAATTGGCTACACCTTC.

The chain has TRBV5-1 and TRBJ1-2; possible D gene TRBD1, 5 bases. The ends were cut back, 2 bases at V and 6 bases at J, with 14 bases in the middle. The germline V gene encodes CDR1 SGHRS and CDR2 YFSETQ. This CDR3 has 14 residues. The chain's CDR3 is CASSFQGAGDGYTF. In DNA form, the CDR3 reads TGCGCCAGCAGCTTCCAGGGTGCGGGGGATGGCTACACCTTC.

The CDR3 protein is CSSGYNYGYTF. The CDR3 region has the DNA TGCAGTTCGGGATACAACTATGGCTACACCTTC. The chain links TRBV20-1 to TRBJ1-2; D is unresolved. Germline V CDR1 and CDR2: DFQATT, SNEGSKA (reference sequence). Trimming cost V 8 bases and J 2 bases, with 9 bases left between them. The CDR3 spans 11 residues.

This chain links TRBV7-9 with TRBJ1-3; possibly TRBD1 for D (5 bases). The CDR3 has 15 amino acids. Looked up from germline, CDR1 is SEHNR and CDR2 is FQNEAQ (reference sequence). V lost 1 base to trimming and J lost 3 bases, with 10 bases between them. The CDR3 loop reads CASSLGTSVGNTIYF. CDR3 DNA: TGTGCCAGCAGCTTAGGGACAAGCGTTGGAAACACCATATATTTT.

The rearrangement links TRBV29-1 to TRBJ1-5; D gene unclear. The V gene lost 4 bases and the J gene lost 2 bases, with 18 bases spanning the gap. Germline CDR1 is SQVTM and CDR2 is ANQGSEA. CDR3 length: 16 amino acids. The CDR3 DNA follows: TGCAGCGTTGTAATGGGCACCTCGGGAGGCAATCAGCCCCAGCATTTT. As protein: CSVVMGTSGGNQPQHF.

This clone has only a few counts. This sequence joins TRBV24-1 and TRBJ2-5; weak D call: TRBD1 (6 bases). V was pared by 5 bases and J by 5 bases, with 11 bases between. Germline V gives CDR1 KGHDR, CDR2 SFDVKD. CDR3 length: 13 residues. The CDR3 nucleotides are TGTGCCACCAGTGGTTGGCAGGGGGAGACCCAGTACTTC. It yields the protein CATSGWQGETQYF.

A single count supports this clone. The gene calls are TRBV2 and TRBJ1-2; no definite D call. Per germline, CDR1 SNHLY and CDR2 FYNNEI. This CDR3 contains 12 residues. The V and J ends lost 6 bases and 3 bases respectively, with 8 bases between them. The CDR3 bases are TGTGCCAGCAGGGGAGATTACTATGGCTACACCTTC. Translating gives CASRGDYYGYTF.

This chain joins TRBV5-1 and TRBJ1-1; D unclear. V was cut by 0 bases and J by 5 bases, with 11 bases left in between. The CDR3 covers 14 residues. CDR1 is SGHRS, CDR2 YFSETQ, per germline. CDR3 in DNA: TGCGCCAGCAGCTTGGGACCGGGAAGGACTGAAGCTTTCTTT. It yields the protein CASSLGPGRTEAFF.

V and J are TRBV7-2 and TRBJ2-6; D may be TRBD1 (6 bases). Per germline, CDR1 SGHTA and CDR2 FQGNSA. V was trimmed by 2 bases and J by 0 bases, leaving 11 bases between them. The CDR3 covers 17 residues. The CDR3 protein is CASSLMVGASGANVLTF. CDR3 DNA: TGTGCCAGCAGCTTAATGGTGGGGGCCTCTGGGGCCAACGTCCTGACTTTC.

The rearrangement links TRBV4-3 to TRBJ1-2, with D possibly being TRBD1 (6 bases). Trimming pared 1 base from V and 8 bases from J, leaving 17 bases between. The germline gives CDR1 LGHNA, CDR2 YSLEER. The CDR3 contains 15 residues. CDR3 residues: CASSQASAGAEGYTF. The CDR3 coding sequence is TGCGCCAGCAGCCAAGCAAGTGCGGGGGCGGAAGGCTACACCTTC.

The gene calls are TRBV6-1 and TRBJ2-7, with 12 bases fitting TRBD2. V gave up 3 bases and J gave up 3 bases; unmatched junction bases: 3. Germline V gene data show CDR1 as MNHNS and CDR2 as SASEGT. The CDR3 is 15 residues long. CDR3 in DNA: TGTGCCAGCAGTGATCGGACTAGCGGGAACTACGAGCAGTACTTC. As protein: CASSDRTSGNYEQYF.